This entry features one TCR beta chain sequence. Its antigen is currently unknown. The junction departs from the called germline gene at one end, perhaps through a read error. Assay used: immunoSEQ multiplex PCR; TCRdb lists only in-frame clones, some missing. The table records 3,400 or so clones, approximately 21% of them present only once. These data originate in a study of sequential checkpoint blockade in melanoma. Across the whole study: TCRbeta immunosequencing was performed on DNA from 85 to 100 pretreatment melanoma tumor samples. Approximately 20 patients had tumor biopsies before treatment and at week 13.

CDR1 is LNHDA and CDR2 is SQIVND in the germline V gene (reference sequence). This CDR3 spans 11 amino acids. Stated treatment: randomized to nivolumab then ipilimumab (arm A) or the reverse (arm B). Overall study findings and caveats: For nivolumab-first patients, baseline tumor clonality was associated with response. Rising tumor T-cell fraction and clonality meant about 30 times likelier benefit.

The receptor's source is a human patient with melanoma. Some clones in this sample may be carry-over from other donors' samples. The V and J genes are TRBV19 and TRBJ2-1, with D possibly called TRBD1 or TRBD2 (7 bases each). The sample here was tumor tissue (inferred from file names), taken from a patient given nivolumab and ipilimumab in sequence. The CDR3 is CASSWGGTVIF. DNA of the CDR3: TGTGCCAGTAGCTGGGGGGGGACAGTGATCTTC. Drawing the rest from reference TRBV19 and TRBJ2-1, the complete variable domain is DGGITQSPKYLFRKEGQNVTLSCEQNLNHDAMYWYRQDPGQGLRLIYYSQIVNDFQKGDIAEGYSVSREKKESFPLTVTSAQKNPTAFYLCASSWGGTVIFGPGTRLTVL.